The 13 T cell receptor beta chains listed next were all sequenced from one sample in a study of CD8+CD57+ T cells in acquired aplastic anemia (dated by TCRdb to 2016 to 2018). Patients chosen for sequencing had shown expansion of CD8+CD57+ cells by flow cytometry. The data were produced on an Illumina HiSeq 2000. Genomic DNA was used as template for profiling of TCR beta VDJ combinations and CDR3 sequences. TCRdb passed the public sequencing reads through fastp at Q25 and MiXCR, retaining productive beta sequences. Under each unique CDR3 protein, matching rows form one entry showing the most common genes and DNA. The sample contains approximately 470,000 distinct CDR3 sequences, about a third of them found a single time. 0.75% to 0.95% of the sample rests with the top ten. The sequenced sample consisted of sorted CD4+, CD8+, or CD8+CD57+ T cells (not recorded which) from PBMCs. Source of these receptors: a human donor with aplastic anemia.

The sample holds many counts of this clonotype. This chain connects TRBV29-1 to TRBJ2-1, with a weak D call TRBD1 (6 bases). Germline CDR1 reads SQVTM; CDR2 reads ANQGSEA. The CDR3 sequence is 14 residues long. The ends were cut back, 3 bases at V and 8 bases at J, with 17 bases in the middle. CDR3 sequence: CSVEGATRSDEQFF. The CDR3 DNA is TGCAGCGTTGAGGGGGCCACGCGGAGCGATGAGCAGTTCTTC.

The chain carries TRBV6-1 and TRBJ1-1; TRBD1 might be the D (5 bases). Trimming left V 2 bases short and J 6 bases short, with 10 bases between. The CDR3 runs 13 residues. CDR1 and CDR2 from the germline V gene are MNHNS and SASEGT. CDR3 coding DNA: TGTGCCAGCAGTGAATGGGGGGGGGCTGAAGCTTTCTTT. Translating it yields CASSEWGGAEAFF.

In this sample, this clonotype turned up many times. The V gene is TRBV5-1, the J gene TRBJ2-7; D not certain. V was trimmed by 4 bases and J by 2 bases, leaving 10 bases between them. Germline loops: CDR1 SGHRS, CDR2 YFSETQ. The CDR3 consists of 13 residues. Written as DNA, the CDR3 is TGCGCCAGCAGCCCTTCTACAACCTACGAGCAGTACTTC. It yields the protein CASSPSTTYEQYF.

The table lists this clonotype with many counts. The rearrangement links TRBV4-2 to TRBJ1-2; maybe TRBD1 (6 bases). CDR3 size: 14 residues. Between the trimmed V and J ends, which lost 2 bases and 1 base, there was a span of 8 bases. Per germline, CDR1 LGHNA and CDR2 YNFKEQ. CDR3 region: CASSQTGNNYGYTF. DNA of the CDR3: TGTGCCAGCAGCCAAACAGGGAATAACTATGGCTACACCTTC.

This clonotype appeared many times. The CDR3 is CASSVGAVSYEQYF. The CDR3 coding sequence is TGTGCCAGCAGCGTAGGAGCCGTCTCCTACGAGCAGTACTTC. V is TRBV9 and J is TRBJ2-7; the D is unclear. Germline CDR1 and CDR2: SGDLS and YYNGEE. Trimming took off 0 bases at V and 0 bases at J, with 7 bases between the two ends. CDR3 length: 14 residues.

The table lists this clonotype with a count of one. A much larger clone differs from this one at a single base, so this may be a read error. The chain carries TRBV5-1 and TRBJ2-7; 8 positions agree with TRBD1. CDR3 length: 13 residues. The V gene's germline CDR1 is SGHRS and CDR2 YFSETQ. The CDR3 reads CASSQGAIYEQCF. The DNA for the CDR3 is TGCGCCAGCAGCCAGGGGGCTATCTACGAGCAGTGCTTC.

Ten or more counts support this clonotype. The chain links TRBV19 to TRBJ1-1; D call uncertain. V was clipped by 1 base and J by 1 base, with 7 bases between them. The CDR3 has 14 amino acids. The germline CDR1 and CDR2 sequences are LNHDA and SQIVND (reference sequence). The CDR3 reads CASSIGSGNTEAFF. As DNA, the CDR3 is TGTGCCAGTAGTATAGGAAGCGGGAACACTGAAGCTTTCTTT. Supplemented by reference TRBV19 and TRBJ1-1, the full variable domain reads DGGITQSPKYLFRKEGQNVTLSCEQNLNHDAMYWYRQDPGQGLRLIYYSQIVNDFQKGDIAEGYSVSREKKESFPLTVTSAQKNPTAFYLCASSIGSGNTEAFFGQGTRLTVV.

Turning to this clonotype: A read error may explain this, as a much larger clone is one base away. V and J are TRBV7-6 and TRBJ2-1; weak D call: TRBD1 (6 bases). The CDR3 has 15 amino acids. From germline, CDR1 is SGHVS and CDR2 FNYEAQ. Trimming left V 3 bases short and J 1 base short, with 10 bases between. The CDR3 region has the DNA TGTGCCAGCAGCTTGGCGGACAGTTCCTACAATGAGCAGTTCTTC. This codes for CASSLADSSYNEQFF. Full variable domain (outside the CDR3, taken from reference TRBV7-6 and TRBJ2-1): GAGVSQSPRYKVTKRGQDVALRCDPISGHVSLYWYRQALGQGPEFLTYFNYEAQQDKSGLPNDRFSAERPEGSISTLTIQRTEQRDSAMYRCASSLADSSYNEQFFGPGTRLTVL.

This sequence joins TRBV20-1 and TRBJ2-1; tentative D call: TRBD1 (7 bases). CDR3 length: 14 amino acids. Germline CDR1 and CDR2: DFQATT and SNEGSKA (reference sequence). V lost 7 bases to trimming and J lost 4 bases, with 17 bases between them. CDR3 sequence: CSVMRQGLYNEQFF. The CDR3, as DNA: TGCAGTGTCATGAGACAGGGACTGTACAATGAGCAGTTCTTC.

The genes are TRBV11-3 and TRBJ2-1, with TRBD2 matching over 8 bases. The germline V gene encodes CDR1 SGHNT and CDR2 YENEEA. This CDR3 comprises 15 residues. Unmatched junction bases numbered 5, after V lost 5 bases and J lost 2 bases. Here the CDR3 reads CASSHSGATYNEQFF. DNA for the CDR3: TGTGCCAGCAGCCATAGCGGGGCCACCTACAATGAGCAGTTCTTC.

This clonotype occurred a few times. J is TRBJ2-7 and V is TRBV27; D is possibly TRBD1 (6 bases). The CDR3 spans 13 residues. Looked up from germline, CDR1 is MNHEY and CDR2 is SMNVEV (reference sequence). Trimming took 5 bases from V and 4 from J, leaving 12 bases between them. CDR3 bases: TGTGCCAGCAGTACACAGGGATTATACGAGCAGTACTTC. Its protein is CASSTQGLYEQYF.

The chain couples TRBV20-1 to TRBJ1-1; TRBD1 aligns across 8 bases. The CDR3 covers 14 residues. The germline V gene has CDR1 DFQATT and CDR2 SNEGSKA (reference sequence). V was pared by 3 bases and J by 3 bases, with 6 bases of the junction left unmatched. The CDR3 spells CSARRDRRDTEAFF. DNA for the CDR3: TGCAGTGCTAGGCGGGACAGGCGAGACACTGAAGCTTTCTTT.

This rearrangement joins TRBV20-1 to TRBJ1-1; D may be TRBD1 (6 bases). V was clipped by 6 bases and J by 3 bases, with 17 bases between them. Germline values: CDR1 DFQATT, CDR2 SNEGSKA (reference sequence). The CDR3 runs 14 residues. The CDR3 DNA follows: TGCAGTGCCTCCATTACAGGGATCGACACTGAAGCTTTCTTT. It is translated as CSASITGIDTEAFF.